Sequencing of this TCR beta chain was carried out in a study of cytomegalovirus exposure and HLA in healthy donors. This CDR3 spans 15 amino acids. CDR1 MDHEN and CDR2 SYDVKM come from the germline V gene. The PCR contained 60 Vbeta and 13 Jbeta primers. Clones were read by immunoSEQ multiplex PCR, and TCRdb kept only the in-frame ones, dropping some. The sample consists of roughly 120,000 clones, around 82% of them appearing once. The receptor comes from a male donor in good health and CMV-seropositive. Sequencing used PBMCs. V is TRBV28 and J is TRBJ2-5, with a weak D call TRBD2 (7 bases). With the DNA end fitting TRBJ2-7 better, the J assignment may be wrong. The CDR3 loop is CASSSGGGRINEQYF. For the CDR3, the DNA is TGTGCCAGCAGCTCTGGGGGGGGGCGTATCAACGAGCAGTACTTC.